A selection of T cell receptor beta chains follows, all from one sample in a study of CD8 T cells in Susac syndrome. TCRdb used MiXCR to reprocess the immunoSEQ multiplex PCR reads, holding one entry per CDR3 protein. The sample lists 130,000 or so distinct CDR3 sequences, 85% to 95% occurring once. The sample was CD4+ T cells from PBMCs. The source is a human donor with multiple sclerosis. CDR3s include the opening cysteine and the closing phenylalanine or tryptophan. The D gene is left open where the match is weak. Clone size is shown for a subset of rows, as once, few, many or a class of expanded clone.

J: TRBJ1-5
size: .
V: TRBV20-1
D: .
CDR3: CSARYVPKDLGSNQPQHF
DNA: TGCAGTGCTAGATACGTTCCCAAGGACCTAGGAAGCAATCAGCCCCAGCATTTT

J: TRBJ2-1
size: .
V: TRBV24-1
D: .
CDR3: CATSDLPKSGPRENEQFF
DNA: TGTGCCACCAGTGATTTGCCAAAATCGGGACCGAGGGAGAATGAGCAGTTCTTC

J: TRBJ1-6
size: .
V: TRBV7-9
D: .
CDR3: CASSLSDPAYSPLHF
DNA: TGTGCCAGCAGCTTATCTGACCCCGCCTATTCACCCCTCCACTTT

J: TRBJ2-5
size: once
V: TRBV20-1
D: .
CDR3: CSARGQIQKTQYF
DNA: TGCAGTGCTAGAGGGCAGATCCAGAAGACCCAGTACTTC

J: TRBJ1-4
size: once
V: TRBV20-1
D: TRBD1
CDR3: CSAVQTGKVEKLFF
DNA: TGCAGTGCAGTCCAGACAGGGAAGGTTGAAAAACTGTTTTTT

J: TRBJ2-1
size: .
V: TRBV9
D: .
CDR3: CASSVVTEYNEQFF
DNA: TGTGCCAGCAGCGTAGTCACAGAATACAATGAGCAGTTCTTC

J: TRBJ2-7
size: .
V: TRBV20-1
D: .
CDR3: CSATGRSSSYEQYF
DNA: TGCAGTGCTACAGGGAGGTCGAGCTCCTACGAGCAGTACTTC

J: TRBJ2-1
size: .
V: TRBV20-1
D: TRBD2
CDR3: CSARELAGGYNEQFF
DNA: TGCAGTGCTAGGGAGCTAGCGGGGGGATACAATGAGCAGTTCTTC

J: TRBJ1-6
size: .
V: TRBV7-8
D: .
CDR3: CASSLAPRGGSPLHF
DNA: TGTGCCAGCAGCTTAGCGCCCAGGGGCGGTTCACCCCTCCACTTT

J: TRBJ2-7
size: .
V: TRBV27
D: TRBD1
CDR3: CASSRQTGLYEQYF
DNA: TGTGCCAGCAGCCGACAGACAGGGTTATACGAGCAGTACTTC

J: TRBJ1-1
size: few
V: TRBV29-1
D: .
CDR3: CSVRTVNTEAFF
DNA: TGCAGCGTCCGAACAGTGAACACTGAAGCTTTCTTT

J: TRBJ2-7
size: .
V: TRBV7-3
D: .
CDR3: CASSLNPGYEQYF
DNA: TGTGCCAGCAGCTTAAATCCCGGCTACGAGCAGTACTTC

J: TRBJ1-5
size: .
V: TRBV19
D: .
CDR3: CASSLNGFGVNQPQHF
DNA: TGTGCCAGTAGTTTGAATGGTTTCGGGGTCAATCAGCCCCAGCATTTT

J: TRBJ2-1
size: .
V: TRBV30
D: .
CDR3: CAWSPRGDEQFF
DNA: TGTGCCTGGTCTCCCAGGGGCGATGAGCAGTTCTTC

J: TRBJ2-2
size: .
V: TRBV12-5
D: .
CDR3: CASGSGHTGELFF
DNA: TGTGCTAGTGGCTCCGGGCACACCGGGGAGCTGTTTTTT

J: TRBJ1-5
size: .
V: TRBV12-3/TRBV12-4
D: TRBD1
CDR3: CASSLGTGWQPQHF
DNA: TGTGCCAGCAGCCTAGGGACAGGGTGGCAGCCCCAGCATTTT

J: TRBJ2-7
size: once
V: TRBV27
D: .
CDR3: CASSATTGFTYEQYF
DNA: TGTGCCAGCAGTGCGACCACAGGATTCACCTACGAGCAGTACTTC

J: TRBJ1-1
size: .
V: TRBV29-1
D: .
CDR3: CSVTGGLNTEAF
DNA: TGCAGCGTCACTGGGGGACTAAACACTGAAGCTTTT

J: TRBJ1-5
size: .
V: TRBV12-3/TRBV12-4
D: TRBD1
CDR3: CASSFTGVDQPQHF
DNA: TGTGCCAGCAGTTTCACAGGGGTGGATCAGCCCCAGCATTTT

J: TRBJ1-2
size: .
V: TRBV28
D: .
CDR3: CASSLIGFGGYTF
DNA: TGTGCCAGCAGTTTAATAGGCTTTGGCGGCTACACCTTC

J: TRBJ1-2
size: .
V: TRBV5-6
D: TRBD1
CDR3: CASLPDSGTAYGYTF
DNA: TGTGCCAGCTTGCCGGACTCCGGGACAGCCTATGGCTACACCTTC

J: TRBJ2-5
size: .
V: TRBV29-1
D: .
CDR3: CSVEAGHLYQETQYF
DNA: TGCAGCGTTGAAGCGGGGCACCTGTACCAAGAGACCCAGTACTTC

J: TRBJ2-7
size: .
V: TRBV20-1
D: .
CDR3: CSARDALRTYEQYF
DNA: TGCAGTGCTAGAGATGCCTTACGGACGTACGAGCAGTACTTC

J: TRBJ2-3
size: once
V: TRBV9
D: .
CDR3: CASSVPTRDTQYF
DNA: TGTGCCAGCAGCGTTCCGACTAGGGATACGCAGTATTTT

J: TRBJ2-3
size: .
V: TRBV13
D: TRBD2
CDR3: CASSRTSVYSTDTQYF
DNA: TGTGCCAGCAGCCGGACTAGCGTTTATAGCACAGATACGCAGTATTTT

J: TRBJ1-1
size: .
V: TRBV27
D: .
CDR3: CASSLLGGTNTEAFF
DNA: TGTGCCAGCAGTTTATTAGGGGGAACGAACACTGAAGCTTTCTTT

J: TRBJ2-4
size: .
V: TRBV5-4
D: .
CDR3: CASRPDLAKNIQYF
DNA: TGTGCCAGCAGGCCGGACTTAGCCAAAAACATTCAGTACTTC

J: TRBJ2-7
size: .
V: TRBV6-2/TRBV6-3
D: .
CDR3: CASSYTGSYEQYF
DNA: TGTGCCAGCAGTTACACAGGTTCCTACGAGCAGTACTTC

J: TRBJ1-1
size: .
V: TRBV15
D: .
CDR3: CATSRDRGNTEAFF
DNA: TGTGCCACCAGCAGAGATCGGGGTAACACTGAAGCTTTCTTT

J: TRBJ2-1
size: .
V: TRBV29-1
D: TRBD1
CDR3: CSAAPTGGFGNEQFF
DNA: TGCAGCGCAGCTCCGACAGGGGGTTTCGGTAATGAGCAGTTCTTC

J: TRBJ1-1
size: .
V: TRBV20-1
D: .
CDR3: CSVGGSLEAFF
DNA: TGCAGTGTTGGGGGCAGTCTTGAAGCTTTCTTT

J: TRBJ2-7
size: .
V: TRBV20-1
D: .
CDR3: CSARPPWDLQRPTMYEQYF
DNA: TGCAGTGCTAGACCACCCTGGGACCTCCAACGTCCCACTATGTACGAGCAGTACTTC

J: TRBJ1-2
size: once
V: TRBV14
D: .
CDR3: CASSQDMSDDYGYTF
DNA: TGTGCCAGCAGCCAAGATATGAGCGACGACTATGGCTACACCTTC

J: TRBJ2-1
size: .
V: TRBV7-2
D: .
CDR3: CASSDSYNEQFF
DNA: TGTGCCAGCAGCGACTCCTACAATGAGCAGTTCTTC

J: TRBJ2-5
size: .
V: TRBV20-1
D: .
CDR3: CSARGAKLVETQYF
DNA: TGCAGTGCTAGGGGTGCCAAACTGGTTGAGACCCAGTACTTC

J: TRBJ1-5
size: .
V: TRBV28
D: .
CDR3: CASSLQGGGNQPQHF
DNA: TGTGCCAGCAGTTTGCAGGGTGGAGGCAATCAGCCCCAGCATTTT

J: TRBJ2-6
size: .
V: TRBV24-1
D: .
CDR3: CATSDPKPDSGANVLTF
DNA: TGTGCCACCAGTGATCCTAAACCCGACTCTGGGGCCAACGTCCTGACTTTC

J: TRBJ2-5
size: few
V: TRBV5-1
D: .
CDR3: CASSSQETQYF
DNA: TGTGCCAGCAGCTCACAAGAGACCCAGTACTTC

J: TRBJ1-6
size: .
V: TRBV28
D: .
CDR3: CASRDSLWSLHF
DNA: TGTGCCAGCAGGGACAGCCTTTGGAGCCTCCACTTT

J: TRBJ2-1
size: .
V: TRBV4-1
D: .
CDR3: CASSQELGSYNEQFF
DNA: TGCGCCAGCAGCCAAGAGCTAGGATCCTACAATGAGCAGTTCTTC

J: TRBJ2-1
size: few
V: TRBV9
D: TRBD2
CDR3: CASSSGLVMNEQFF
DNA: TGTGCCAGCAGCTCGGGACTAGTGATGAATGAGCAGTTCTTC

J: TRBJ2-1
size: .
V: TRBV9
D: TRBD2
CDR3: CASSVGLSGTYNEQFF
DNA: TGTGCCAGCAGCGTAGGCCTTAGCGGGACCTACAATGAGCAGTTCTTC

J: TRBJ2-3
size: .
V: TRBV7-2
D: TRBD2
CDR3: CASSYTSSGASTDTQYF
DNA: TGTGCCAGCAGCTACACCTCTAGCGGGGCTAGCACAGATACGCAGTATTTT

J: TRBJ1-5
size: .
V: TRBV20-1
D: .
CDR3: CSARGGRESQPQHF
DNA: TGCAGTGCTAGGGGCGGTCGGGAAAGTCAGCCCCAGCATTTT

J: TRBJ1-1
size: .
V: TRBV29-1
D: .
CDR3: CSAERNTEAFF
DNA: TGCAGCGCCGAGAGGAACACTGAAGCTTTCTTT

J: TRBJ2-1
size: once
V: TRBV24-1
D: .
CDR3: CATSAGGDEQFF
DNA: TGTGCCACCAGTGCGGGCGGCGATGAGCAGTTCTTC

J: TRBJ2-7
size: .
V: TRBV30
D: .
CDR3: CAWSAGSYEQYF
DNA: TGTGCCTGGAGTGCTGGGTCCTACGAGCAGTACTTC

J: TRBJ1-6
size: .
V: TRBV27
D: .
CDR3: CASSSLGWGGSPLHF
DNA: TGTGCCAGCAGTTCCCTCGGTTGGGGGGGGTCACCCCTCCACTTT

J: TRBJ1-4
size: .
V: TRBV20-1
D: .
CDR3: CSARDSGLRNEKLFF
DNA: TGCAGTGCTAGAGATTCTGGACTGAGGAATGAAAAACTGTTTTTT

J: TRBJ1-1
size: .
V: TRBV3-1
D: .
CDR3: CASTSNTEAFF
DNA: TGTGCCAGCACCTCCAACACTGAAGCTTTCTTT

J: TRBJ2-1
size: .
V: TRBV15
D: .
CDR3: CATSSILGILNEQFF
DNA: TGTGCCACCAGCAGCATCCTCGGGATCCTCAATGAGCAGTTCTTC

J: TRBJ2-2
size: .
V: TRBV29-1
D: .
CDR3: CSVEGPNTGELFF
DNA: TGCAGCGTTGAAGGTCCGAACACCGGGGAGCTGTTTTTT

J: TRBJ1-2
size: .
V: TRBV5-1
D: .
CDR3: CASSLGQRANYGYTF
DNA: TGCGCCAGCAGCTTGGGCCAGCGCGCTAACTATGGCTACACCTTC

J: TRBJ2-7
size: .
V: TRBV9
D: TRBD1
CDR3: CASSPLGGGTGGLRDEQYF
DNA: TGTGCCAGCAGCCCGTTAGGGGGAGGGACAGGGGGCCTCAGGGACGAGCAGTACTTC

J: TRBJ2-2
size: .
V: TRBV7-2
D: TRBD1
CDR3: CASSSNRGSIGELFF
DNA: TGTGCCAGCAGCTCGAACAGGGGATCTATCGGGGAGCTGTTTTTT